The rows below give T cell receptor beta chains drawn from one sample of a study of blood T cell repertoires in COVID-19. Data came from immunoSEQ multiplex PCR; TCRdb stores just in-frame clones and leaves some out. The repertoire consists of 350,000 or so clones, with approximately 83% occurring once and the leading ten covering 4% to 5.5%. Sequences were obtained from PBMCs or T cells enriched from blood (not recorded which). These receptors all stem from a woman in her 40s with acute COVID-19. Both conserved end residues are part of each CDR3. A D gene is named only where the DNA matches it firmly. Not every row has a clone size; where given, it reads once, few, many or a size class.

TRBD1 TRBJ2-3 TRBV27 - CASSPNPPTGFNTQYF TGTGCCAGCAGTCCAAATCCCCCGACAGGGTTCAATACGCAGTATTTT
TRBD2 TRBJ2-7 TRBV7-9 - CASSVGLVGSYF TGTGCCAGCAGCGTAGGACTAGTCGGGTCTTACTTC
- TRBJ2-6 TRBV7-8 - CASSLPGVERSGANVLTF TGTGCCAGCAGCTTACCAGGGGTGGAGCGGTCTGGGGCCAACGTCCTGACTTTC
TRBD1 TRBJ1-1 TRBV12-3/TRBV12-4 - CASSPTGVGAFF TGTGCCAGCAGTCCGACAGGGGTAGGAGCTTTCTTT
- TRBJ2-4 TRBV27 - CASSSLGGEGSLAKNIQYF TGTGCCAGCAGTTCCCTGGGGGGAGAGGGGTCACTAGCCAAAAACATTCAGTACTTC
TRBD2 TRBJ2-1 TRBV10-2 once CASSLSGTTYNEQFF TGCGCCAGCAGCCTTTCCGGGACTACCTACAATGAGCAGTTCTTC
TRBD1 TRBJ1-4 TRBV20-1 - CSASSGTGDATNEKLFF TGCAGTGCTAGTTCCGGGACAGGGGACGCAACTAATGAAAAACTGTTTTTT
- TRBJ1-1 TRBV7-2 - CASSSGSNTEAFF TGTGCCAGCAGCTCGGGATCTAACACTGAAGCTTTCTTT
TRBD2 TRBJ2-2 TRBV7-2 - CASSLGLAGSGELFF TGTGCCAGCAGCCTAGGACTAGCGGGATCCGGGGAGCTGTTTTTT
TRBD1 TRBJ1-6 TRBV5-4 - CASSRDRVEPLHF TGTGCCAGCAGCCGGGACAGGGTAGAGCCCCTCCACTTT
TRBD1 TRBJ1-2 TRBV7-9 once CASSRQGAGGYTF TGTGCCAGCAGCCGACAGGGGGCCGGTGGCTACACCTTC
- TRBJ2-1 TRBV4-1 - CASSQESGRDSNFEQFF TGCGCCAGCAGCCAAGAATCCGGGAGGGACAGCAATTTTGAGCAGTTCTTC
- TRBJ1-1 TRBV2 - CASRFSGSGTEAFF TGTGCCAGCCGATTTTCCGGGTCCGGCACTGAAGCTTTCTTT
TRBD2 TRBJ2-1 TRBV7-3 - CASSLTRSGLTVGEQFF TGTGCCAGCAGCTTAACTCGGTCGGGACTAACGGTCGGGGAGCAGTTCTTC
- TRBJ2-1 TRBV19 - CASSMVGFRVHEQFF TGTGCCAGTAGTATGGTAGGGTTCAGGGTCCATGAGCAGTTCTTC
TRBD2 TRBJ2-7 TRBV9 - CASSVEAGGISYEQYF TGTGCCAGCAGCGTAGAAGCGGGGGGGATCTCCTACGAGCAGTACTTC
- TRBJ1-2 TRBV2 - CASSPKSGLAIGYTF TGTGCCAGCAGCCCCAAGAGTGGACTGGCTATTGGCTACACCTTC
TRBD1 TRBJ1-2 TRBV15 - CATSSGGAVYGYTF TGTGCCACCAGCTCAGGGGGCGCGGTCTATGGCTACACCTTC
- TRBJ2-7 TRBV5-1 - CASSLNRGQAAYEQYF TGCGCCAGCAGCTTGAATCGCGGGCAGGCGGCCTACGAGCAGTACTTC
- TRBJ1-2 TRBV7-9 - CASSLAAGSEAGYTF TGTGCCAGCAGCTTAGCTGCGGGATCCGAAGCTGGCTACACCTTC
- TRBJ1-2 TRBV7-9 - CASSFPGNYGYTF TGTGCCAGCAGCTTTCCGGGGAACTATGGCTACACCTTC
TRBD1 TRBJ1-1 TRBV19 few CASSGTTGGILNTEAFF TGTGCCAGTAGTGGGACCACAGGGGGCATTTTGAACACTGAAGCTTTCTTT
- TRBJ2-2 TRBV5-4 - CASSYAITSTATNTGELFF TGTGCCAGCAGTTACGCCATTACTTCGACAGCCACGAACACCGGGGAGCTGTTTTTT
TRBD2 TRBJ2-1 TRBV20-1 - CSASPTSGGNEQFF TGCAGTGCTAGTCCCACTAGCGGGGGAAATGAGCAGTTCTTC
TRBD2 TRBJ2-7 TRBV18 few CASSPVQLTSEYF TGTGCCAGCTCACCGGTCCAGTTAACTAGCGAGTACTTC
- TRBJ2-6 TRBV19 - CASIKGGGANVLTF TGTGCCAGTATTAAGGGAGGTGGGGCCAACGTCCTGACTTTC
TRBD2 TRBJ2-3 TRBV19 - CASSSGLAGGPSTDTQYF TGTGCCAGTAGTTCTGGACTAGCGGGGGGTCCTAGCACAGATACGCAGTATTTT
TRBD2 TRBJ2-3 TRBV2 - CASSDTRTSVLPFTDTQYF TGTGCCAGCAGTGATACTCGGACTAGCGTCCTTCCTTTCACAGATACGCAGTATTTT
- TRBJ2-2 TRBV19 once CASSIPGGSKNTGELFF TGTGCCAGTAGTATACCGGGGGGCTCTAAGAACACCGGGGAGCTGTTTTTT
- TRBJ2-1 TRBV5-4 - CASSFYLAASSYNEQFF TGTGCCAGCAGCTTTTACCTAGCAGCCAGCTCCTACAATGAGCAGTTCTTC
TRBD1 TRBJ1-4 TRBV5-1 - CASSSGTGREKLFF TGCGCCAGCAGTTCCGGGACAGGGCGCGAAAAACTGTTTTTT